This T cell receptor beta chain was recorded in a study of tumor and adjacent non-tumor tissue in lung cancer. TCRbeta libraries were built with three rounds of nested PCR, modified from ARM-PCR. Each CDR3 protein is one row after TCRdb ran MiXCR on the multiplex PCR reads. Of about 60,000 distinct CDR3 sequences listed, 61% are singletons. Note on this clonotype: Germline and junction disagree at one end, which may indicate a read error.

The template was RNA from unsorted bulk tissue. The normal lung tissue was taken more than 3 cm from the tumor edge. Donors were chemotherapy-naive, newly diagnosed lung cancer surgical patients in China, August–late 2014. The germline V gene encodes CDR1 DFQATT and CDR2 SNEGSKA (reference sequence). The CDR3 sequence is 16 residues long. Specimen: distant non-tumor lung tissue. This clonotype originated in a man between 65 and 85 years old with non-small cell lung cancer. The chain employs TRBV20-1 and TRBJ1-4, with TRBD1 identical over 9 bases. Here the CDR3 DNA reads TGCAGTGCTAGGCCTACAGGGGGCTGGTCTAATGAAAAACTGGTTTTT. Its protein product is CSARPTGGWSNEKLVF.